One sample yielded the 32 T cell receptor beta chains listed below, sequenced in a study of T-cell reconstitution after alpha-beta-depleted transplantation in children. A TCRbeta library incorporating unique molecular identifiers was prepared. MiXCR, run by TCRdb on the PCR reads, gives a single entry per CDR3 protein. The table includes hundreds of thousands of distinct CDR3 sequences, under 15% detected once. Sequencing was performed on PBMCs from the stem cell graft donor, taken from the stem cell graft. These receptors came from a human donor who donated a stem cell graft to a child with combined immunodeficiency.

This clonotype was recorded a few times. The V call is TRBV11-1, the J call TRBJ1-2, with D maybe TRBD1 (5 bases). Trimming removed 2 bases from V and 3 bases from J, with 25 bases in between. This CDR3 comprises 19 residues. From germline, CDR1 is SGHAT and CDR2 FQDESV (reference sequence). CDR3 bases: TGTGCCAGCAGCTTACGCCCCGGCCAGGGAGTTATGTTGGACTATGGCTACACCTTC. Its protein is CASSLRPGQGVMLDYGYTF.

The chain employs TRBV21-1 and TRBJ2-7; TRBD1 was called by the table and not checked on the DNA. TRBV21-1 is listed as a pseudogene. CDR3 length equals 16 residues. The CDR3 DNA reads as TGTGCCAGCAGCAAAGGGGGGCAGGGGGCGCGATGGGAGCAGTACTTC. It codes for CASSKGGQGARWEQYF.

V usage is TRBV28 and J usage is TRBJ2-7; D may be TRBD1 or TRBD2 (5 bases each). V dropped 7 bases and J dropped 2 bases, with 21 bases sitting between them. The CDR3 covers 16 residues. CDR1 and CDR2 from the germline V gene are MDHEN and SYDVKM. The CDR3 coding sequence is TGTGCCAGCATTCCTAGGGGTCAACTAGGGGCCTACGAGCAGTACTTC. Translated, it gives CASIPRGQLGAYEQYF.

Many counts were recorded for this clonotype. J is TRBJ1-1 and V is TRBV5-6; D call uncertain. This CDR3 contains 13 residues. V was shortened by 4 bases and J by 3 bases, with 10 bases between the two germline ends. Germline CDR1 and CDR2: SGHDT and YYEEEE. The DNA of the CDR3 is TGTGCCAGCAGCCTCCCGTTAGACACTGAAGCTTTCTTT. It codes for CASSLPLDTEAFF.

The chain links TRBV4-3 to TRBJ1-2, with TRBD1 matching over 7 bases. V lost 4 bases, J lost 3 bases, and 8 bases stayed unmatched. In germline, CDR1 is LGHNA, CDR2 YSLEER. This CDR3 spans 15 amino acids. DNA of the CDR3: TGCGCCAGCAGCCGAGTTGTTGGGACAGACTATGGCTACACCTTC. It is translated as CASSRVVGTDYGYTF.

This clonotype was recorded many times. V and J are TRBV29-1 and TRBJ1-2, with D unresolved. Germline V CDR1 and CDR2: SQVTM, ANQGSEA. The length of the CDR3 is 13 residues. Deletions cut 3 bases from V and 4 bases from J, with 12 bases between. CDR3 protein: CSVDIGLFYGYTF. CDR3 sequence (DNA): TGCAGCGTTGATATCGGCTTATTCTATGGCTACACCTTC.

This clonotype was seen a few times. V and J are TRBV7-3 and TRBJ2-3; TRBD2 matches 11 bases. V shed 1 base and J 1 base; nucleotides not matched to a gene: 1. The CDR3 contains 16 residues. Germline CDR1 SGHTA, CDR2 FQGTGA. The CDR3 region has the DNA TGTGCCAGCAGCTTAATTAGCGGGGGGGGCACAGATACGCAGTATTTT. Translation: CASSLISGGGTDTQYF.

The chain recombines TRBV12-3 or TRBV12-4 with TRBJ2-2, with D tentatively TRBD2 (7 bases). This CDR3 comprises 16 residues. Between the trimmed V and J ends, which lost 5 bases and 4 bases, there was a span of 17 bases. DNA of the CDR3: TGTGCCAGCAGTAACCTGGGGGGGCGGGTCACCGGGGAGCTGTTTTTT. Protein product: CASSNLGGRVTGELFF.

This clonotype was counted a few times. This rearrangement joins TRBV6-1 to TRBJ2-7, with D possibly TRBD2 on 6 matching bases. CDR1 and CDR2 from the germline V gene are MNHNS and SASEGT. The CDR3 is 15 amino acids. V lost 5 bases to trimming and J lost 1 base, with 15 bases between them. The CDR3 reads CASSRMGLASYEQYF. CDR3 bases: TGTGCCAGCAGTCGTATGGGGCTAGCGTCCTACGAGCAGTACTTC.

This clonotype was counted between two and nine times. This chain uses TRBV6-1 with TRBJ1-6; TRBD1 might be the D (6 bases). The germline V gene encodes CDR1 MNHNS and CDR2 SASEGT. CDR3 size: 14 residues. The V end lost 6 bases, the J end lost 7 bases, and 13 bases lay between the germline ends. The CDR3: CASSEQGENSPLHF. The CDR3 bases are TGTGCCAGCAGCGAACAGGGAGAGAATTCACCCCTCCACTTT.

This clonotype came up a few times. The V call is TRBV7-3, the J call TRBJ2-2; D tentatively reads TRBD1 or TRBD2 (5 bases each). This CDR3 is 14 amino acids long. Germline values: CDR1 SGHTA, CDR2 FQGTGA. V gave up 5 bases and J gave up 3 bases, with 10 bases separating them. The CDR3 sequence is CASSRDRDTGELFF. For the CDR3, the DNA is TGTGCCAGCAGCCGGGACCGTGACACCGGGGAGCTGTTTTTT.

This clonotype appeared many times. The chain uses TRBV29-1 and TRBJ1-2; D might be TRBD1 (5 bases). The length of the CDR3 is 15 residues. CDR1 is SQVTM, CDR2 ANQGSEA, per germline. V lost 3 bases and J lost 2, with 16 bases in between. The DNA for the CDR3 is TGCAGCGTTGACGAAGGGGCGGAGGAGAACTATGGCTACACCTTC. Translating gives CSVDEGAEENYGYTF.

The V and J genes are TRBV19 and TRBJ2-3; the D is unclear. The CDR3 spans 14 residues. V shed 9 bases and J shed 2 bases, with 15 bases lying between them. Germline V gene sequence: CDR1 LNHDA, CDR2 SQIVND (reference sequence). The CDR3 coding sequence is TGTGCCAGCCCAGTAGGAAAAAACACAGATACGCAGTATTTT. Translated, it gives CASPVGKNTDTQYF. The variable domain in full, completed from reference TRBV19 and TRBJ2-3, reads DGGITQSPKYLFRKEGQNVTLSCEQNLNHDAMYWYRQDPGQGLRLIYYSQIVNDFQKGDIAEGYSVSREKKESFPLTVTSAQKNPTAFYLCASPVGKNTDTQYFGPGTRLTVL.

The chain carries TRBV19 and TRBJ2-1, with a possible D match to TRBD2 (5 bases). Trimming stripped 3 bases from V and 0 bases from J, with 9 bases between. CDR3 length: 15 amino acids. Germline loops: CDR1 LNHDA, CDR2 SQIVND (reference sequence). The CDR3 region has the DNA TGTGCCAGTAGTATTGGTAGCGCCTCCTACAATGAGCAGTTCTTC. Its protein product is CASSIGSASYNEQFF. The full variable domain, its missing parts supplied by reference TRBV19 and TRBJ2-1, is DGGITQSPKYLFRKEGQNVTLSCEQNLNHDAMYWYRQDPGQGLRLIYYSQIVNDFQKGDIAEGYSVSREKKESFPLTVTSAQKNPTAFYLCASSIGSASYNEQFFGPGTRLTVL.

This clonotype was counted at least ten times. The CDR3 nucleotides read TGCAGTGCTCGGTATAGCGGGAGGGTCGGCGAGCAGTACTTC. Protein sequence: CSARYSGRVGEQYF. The rearrangement joins TRBV20-1 to TRBJ2-7; 11 positions match TRBD2. Germline CDR1 reads DFQATT; CDR2 reads SNEGSKA (reference sequence). V was pared by 5 bases and J by 6 bases, with 9 bases of the junction left unmatched. The CDR3 is 14 amino acids.

CDR3 region: CASREIGGDQPQHF. The CDR3 bases are TGTGCCAGCAGGGAGATCGGGGGTGATCAGCCCCAGCATTTT. The chain carries TRBV6-1 and TRBJ1-5; tentative D call: TRBD1 (5 bases). With 6 bases removed from V and 5 bases from J, the gap between germline ends came to 14 bases. Germline V gene data show CDR1 as MNHNS and CDR2 as SASEGT. CDR3 length: 14 residues.

This clonotype was counted ten times or more. The chain recombines TRBV10-3 with TRBJ2-3, with TRBD2 matching over 11 bases. The V and J ends lost 6 bases and 3 bases, in that order; junction bases with no gene match: 8. The CDR3 sequence is 16 residues long. CDR1 is ENHRY and CDR2 is SYGVKD in the germline V gene. The CDR3 nucleotides are TGTGCCATCAGGGCAACTAGCGGGAGATTTACAGATACGCAGTATTTT. Its protein is CAIRATSGRFTDTQYF.

The V and J genes are TRBV12-3 or TRBV12-4 and TRBJ2-1, with a weak D call TRBD2 (5 bases). V lost 4 bases to trimming and J lost 9 bases, with 19 bases between them. CDR3 length equals 15 residues. The CDR3 sequence: CASSYVSSRSGEQFF. In DNA, the CDR3 is TGTGCCAGCAGTTACGTGTCTAGCCGGTCGGGTGAGCAGTTCTTC.

This clonotype was seen ten or more times. The V and J genes are TRBV27 and TRBJ2-1, with D perhaps matching TRBD2 (5 bases). Germline V gene data show CDR1 as MNHEY and CDR2 as SMNVEV (reference sequence). This CDR3 is 15 amino acids long. V was trimmed by 5 bases and J by 6 bases, leaving 17 bases between them. CDR3 nucleotide sequence: TGTGCCAGCAGTACAACTAGTAACTGGGGCAATGAGCAGTTCTTC. As protein: CASSTTSNWGNEQFF.

This clonotype was counted between two and nine times. This chain joins TRBV28 and TRBJ1-5; TRBD1 matches at 10 bases. Trimming cost V 4 bases and J 6 bases; bases outside gene matches: 6. This CDR3 is 15 amino acids long. Germline V lookup: CDR1 MDHEN, CDR2 SYDVKM. The CDR3 sequence: CASSSGTGDAQPQHF. The CDR3 DNA follows: TGTGCCAGCAGTTCGGGGACAGGGGACGCTCAGCCCCAGCATTTT.

At least ten counts were recorded for this clonotype. The chain uses TRBV4-3 and TRBJ2-2, with D uncertain. The CDR3 has 15 residues. Germline V gives CDR1 LGHNA, CDR2 YSLEER. Trimming took off 1 base at V and 2 bases at J, with 8 bases between the two ends. The CDR3 sequence: CASSQGAGNTGELFF. In DNA, the CDR3 is TGCGCCAGCAGCCAAGGTGCCGGTAACACCGGGGAGCTGTTTTTT.

V and J are TRBV29-1 and TRBJ2-3, with D unclear. CDR1 is SQVTM and CDR2 is ANQGSEA in the germline V gene. The CDR3 has 14 residues. V dropped 0 bases and J dropped 0 bases, with 7 bases sitting between them. The CDR3 region is CSVEDSGSTDTQYF. The CDR3 region has the DNA TGCAGCGTTGAAGATAGTGGAAGCACAGATACGCAGTATTTT.

This clonotype has just a few counts. This chain joins TRBV29-1 and TRBJ2-7; 14 nucleotides line up with TRBD2. Germline V gene sequence: CDR1 SQVTM, CDR2 ANQGSEA. There are 19 residues in the CDR3. V lost 7 bases to trimming and J lost 3 bases; unmatched junction nucleotides: 20. The CDR3 here is CSAIGTGGSGTSGSYEQYF. The DNA of the CDR3 is TGCAGCGCCATCGGGACAGGGGGTAGCGGGACTAGCGGGAGCTACGAGCAGTACTTC.

CDR3 in DNA: TGTGCCAGCAGTTTTACGCTAAATGAGCAGTTCTTC. Translating it yields CASSFTLNEQFF. The V gene is TRBV12-3 or TRBV12-4, the J gene TRBJ2-1, with D hard to call. The CDR3 has 12 amino acids. Trimming removed 3 bases from V and 7 bases from J, with 7 bases in between.

The chain is built from TRBV12-3 or TRBV12-4 and TRBJ2-2; a weak D match, TRBD1 (6 bases). Trimming took 2 bases from V and 5 from J, leaving 15 bases between them. The CDR3 runs 16 residues. CDR3 in amino acids: CASSLKTDSSTGELFF. The DNA of the CDR3 is TGTGCCAGCAGTTTAAAAACGGACAGCTCAACCGGGGAGCTGTTTTTT.

The chain employs TRBV2 and TRBJ2-7; D is unclear. Germline CDR1 reads SNHLY; CDR2 reads FYNNEI. This CDR3 is built from 12 residues. Deletions cut 4 bases from V and 3 bases from J, with 7 bases between. The CDR3: CASSGAGYEQYF. Here the CDR3 DNA reads TGTGCCAGCAGTGGGGCCGGCTACGAGCAGTACTTC.

This clonotype was seen at least ten times. The chain is built from TRBV12-3 or TRBV12-4 and TRBJ2-1, with D possibly TRBD1 on 6 matching bases. V was clipped by 5 bases and J by 10 bases, with 18 bases between them. The CDR3 loop spans 14 amino acids. CDR3 DNA sequence: TGTGCCAGCAGTCCAGAGACAGGTATTGGCGAGCAGTTCTTC. It translates to CASSPETGIGEQFF.

This clonotype was observed many times. The chain recombines TRBV28 with TRBJ2-1, with no clear D. V lost 7 bases to trimming and J lost 7 bases, with 11 bases between them. The CDR3 has 12 residues. In germline, CDR1 is MDHEN, CDR2 SYDVKM. CDR3 DNA: TGTGCCAGCACCCCCCGTGGGAATGAGCAGTTCTTC. It translates to CASTPRGNEQFF.

This clonotype was detected only a few times. V usage is TRBV20-1 and J usage is TRBJ2-1; possible D gene TRBD2, 5 bases. Germline V gene data show CDR1 as DFQATT and CDR2 as SNEGSKA (reference sequence). Trimming shortened V by 3 bases and J by 7 bases, and 16 bases separated the two germline ends. The CDR3 is made up of 14 amino acids. The DNA of the CDR3 is TGCAGTGCTAGTCGTCGGGGTCTCGTAAATGAGCAGTTCTTC. It specifies CSASRRGLVNEQFF.

This clonotype was observed a few times. This sequence joins TRBV5-6 and TRBJ2-2; 7 nucleotides agree with TRBD2. V trimming: 1 base; J trimming: 4 bases; junction bases outside the gene matches: 7. From germline, CDR1 is SGHDT and CDR2 YYEEEE. The CDR3 loop spans 16 amino acids. Here the CDR3 DNA reads TGTGCCAGCAGCTTGTGGCTAGCGGTGAGCACCGGGGAGCTGTTTTTT. Translated, it gives CASSLWLAVSTGELFF.

This chain links TRBV7-9 with TRBJ2-7, with D tentatively TRBD1 (6 bases). The V gene's germline CDR1 is SEHNR and CDR2 FQNEAQ (reference sequence). Trimming removed 1 base from V and 3 bases from J, with 10 bases in between. The CDR3 is 14 residues long. The CDR3: CASSLEGTLYEQYF. Written as DNA, the CDR3 is TGTGCCAGCAGCTTAGAAGGGACACTCTACGAGCAGTACTTC.

The rearrangement uses TRBV20-1 and TRBJ2-3; the match to TRBD2 covers 8 bases. This CDR3 is 15 amino acids long. The V gene end was trimmed by 3 bases and the J gene end by 7 bases; junction bases not matched to a gene: 12. Germline CDR1 reads DFQATT; CDR2 reads SNEGSKA (reference sequence). CDR3 bases: TGCAGTGCTAGGGCATCTAGCGGGTGGCCAAATACGCAGTATTTT. It yields the protein CSARASSGWPNTQYF.